These 4 T cell receptor beta chains were all obtained from the same sample, sequenced in a study of CD4 T cells in relation to SARS-CoV-2 and coronaviruses. No cognate antigen is known for these TCRs. Generated by immunoSEQ multiplex PCR, the TCRdb table keeps only in-frame clones and is missing some. The sample lists tens of thousands of clones, over 70% occurring once. Sequencing was carried out using memory CD4+ T cells from PBMCs, cultured in vitro. The receptors were sampled from an adult with COVID-19.

As regards this clone: A read error may produce the germline difference seen at one junction end. The chain uses TRBV6-2 or TRBV6-3 and TRBJ1-3, with D hard to call. Germline V gene sequence: CDR1 MNHEY, CDR2 SVGEGT. The CDR3 extends over 13 amino acids. The CDR3 DNA reads TGTGCCACCAGTTCGGACGGAGGAAACACCATATATTTT. Amino acid sequence: CATSSDGGNTIYF.

This chain uses TRBV6-2 or TRBV6-3 with TRBJ2-5, with TRBD1 matching over 7 bases. CDR1 MNHEY and CDR2 SVGEGT come from the germline V gene. After removal of 5 bases from V and 5 bases from J, the junction contained 11 bases not matched to a gene. This CDR3 region has 15 residues. CDR3 sequence reads: CASSDTGAALETQYF. The CDR3 DNA is TGTGCCAGCAGTGACACAGGGGCCGCCTTGGAGACCCAGTACTTC.

This clone has just one count. The chain recombines TRBV28 with TRBJ1-4; D is uncertain. The CDR3 consists of 15 residues. Germline CDR1 and CDR2: MDHEN and SYDVKM. Between the trimmed V and J ends, which lost 6 bases and 7 bases, there was a span of 18 bases. CDR3 in DNA: TGTGCCAGCAGCCCGTCCCTGGTCGTCGGTGAAAAACTGTTTTTT. Its protein is CASSPSLVVGEKLFF. The whole variable domain, remainder taken from reference TRBV28 and TRBJ1-4, is DVKVTQSSRYLVKRTGEKVFLECVQDMDHENMFWYRQDPGLGLRLIYFSYDVKMKEKGDIPEGYSVSREKKERFSLILESASTNQTSMYLCASSPSLVVGEKLFFGSGTQLSVL.

This clone was detected a few times. This chain uses TRBV6-5 with TRBJ2-5, with TRBD1 as a possible D gene (6 bases). V was shortened by 4 bases and J by 2 bases, with 11 bases between the two germline ends. The CDR3 is made up of 14 amino acids. CDR1 is MNHEY and CDR2 is SVGAGI in the germline V gene. CDR3 residues: CASSLRTAQETQYF. For the CDR3, the DNA is TGTGCCAGCAGTTTACGGACAGCTCAAGAGACCCAGTACTTC.